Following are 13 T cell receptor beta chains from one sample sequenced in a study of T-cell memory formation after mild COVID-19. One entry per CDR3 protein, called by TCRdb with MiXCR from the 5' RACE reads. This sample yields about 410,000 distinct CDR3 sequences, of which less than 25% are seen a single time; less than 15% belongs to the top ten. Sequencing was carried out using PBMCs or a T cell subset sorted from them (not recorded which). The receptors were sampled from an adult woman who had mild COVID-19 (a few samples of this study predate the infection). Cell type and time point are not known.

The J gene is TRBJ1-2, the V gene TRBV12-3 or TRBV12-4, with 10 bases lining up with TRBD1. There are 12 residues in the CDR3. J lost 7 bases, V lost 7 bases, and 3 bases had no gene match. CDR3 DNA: TGTGCCAGCACCAGACAGGGGGCTGGCTACACCTTC. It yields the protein CASTRQGAGYTF.

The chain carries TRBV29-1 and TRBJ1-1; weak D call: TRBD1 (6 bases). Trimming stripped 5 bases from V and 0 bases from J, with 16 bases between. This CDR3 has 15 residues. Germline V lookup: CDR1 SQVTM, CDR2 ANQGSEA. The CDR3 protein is CSVFGTSALNTEAFF. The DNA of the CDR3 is TGCAGCGTTTTCGGGACATCGGCACTGAACACTGAAGCTTTCTTT.

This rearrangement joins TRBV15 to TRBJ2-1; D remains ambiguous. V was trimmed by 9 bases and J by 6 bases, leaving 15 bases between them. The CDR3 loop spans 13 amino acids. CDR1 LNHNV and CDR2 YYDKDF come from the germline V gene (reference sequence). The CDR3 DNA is TGTGCCACTGAAGAAGAGTGGGGCAATGAGCAGTTCTTC. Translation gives CATEEEWGNEQFF.

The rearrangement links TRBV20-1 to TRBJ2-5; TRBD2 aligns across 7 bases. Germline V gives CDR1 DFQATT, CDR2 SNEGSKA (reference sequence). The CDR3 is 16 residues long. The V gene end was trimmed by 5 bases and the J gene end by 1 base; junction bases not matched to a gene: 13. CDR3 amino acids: CSAPIPGRLAQETQYF. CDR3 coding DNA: TGCAGTGCTCCCATCCCGGGGCGACTAGCCCAAGAGACCCAGTACTTC.

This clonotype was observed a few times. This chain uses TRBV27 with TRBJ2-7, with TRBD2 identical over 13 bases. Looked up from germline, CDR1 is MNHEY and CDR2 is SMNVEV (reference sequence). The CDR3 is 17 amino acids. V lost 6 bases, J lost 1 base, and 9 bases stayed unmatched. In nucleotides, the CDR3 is TGTGCCAGCAGCGACCACGGGACTAGCGGGAAATCCTACGAGCAGTACTTC. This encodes CASSDHGTSGKSYEQYF.

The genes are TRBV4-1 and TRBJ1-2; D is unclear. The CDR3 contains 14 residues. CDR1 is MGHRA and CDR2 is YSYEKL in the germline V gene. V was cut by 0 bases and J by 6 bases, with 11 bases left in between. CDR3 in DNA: TGCGCCAGCAGCCAAGATTTTTACAGCGATGGCTACACCTTC. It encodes CASSQDFYSDGYTF.

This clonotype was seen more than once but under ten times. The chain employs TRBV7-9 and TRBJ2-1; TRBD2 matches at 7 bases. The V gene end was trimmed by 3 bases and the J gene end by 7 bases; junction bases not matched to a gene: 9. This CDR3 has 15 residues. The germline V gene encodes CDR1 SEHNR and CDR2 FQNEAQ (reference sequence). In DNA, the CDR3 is TGTGCCAGCAGCTTCTTAGGGACTACCTTTAATGAGCAGTTCTTC. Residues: CASSFLGTTFNEQFF.

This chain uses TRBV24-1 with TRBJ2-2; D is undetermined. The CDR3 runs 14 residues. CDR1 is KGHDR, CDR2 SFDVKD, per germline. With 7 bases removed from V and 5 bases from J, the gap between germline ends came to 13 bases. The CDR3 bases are TGTGCCACCAGCCAGCCCATTTCTACCGGGGAGCTGTTTTTT. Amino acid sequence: CATSQPISTGELFF.

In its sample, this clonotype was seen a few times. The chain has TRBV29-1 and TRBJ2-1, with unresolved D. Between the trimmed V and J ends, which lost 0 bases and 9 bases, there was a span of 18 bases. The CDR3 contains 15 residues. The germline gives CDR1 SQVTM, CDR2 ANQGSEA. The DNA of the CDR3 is TGCAGCGTTGAAGACGAGAAGGACCTTACTACTGAGCAGTTCTTC. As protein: CSVEDEKDLTTEQFF.

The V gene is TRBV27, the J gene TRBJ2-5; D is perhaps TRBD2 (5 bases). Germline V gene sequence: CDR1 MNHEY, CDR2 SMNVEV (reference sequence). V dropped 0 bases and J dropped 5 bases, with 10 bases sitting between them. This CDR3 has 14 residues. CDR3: CASSLSGRGETQYF. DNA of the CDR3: TGTGCCAGCAGTTTATCGGGGAGAGGGGAGACCCAGTACTTC.

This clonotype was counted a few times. The CDR3 DNA sequence: TGTGCCAGCAGCGTAGGGGGACTTGGACATGGCTACACCTTC. Encoded protein: CASSVGGLGHGYTF. The V and J genes are TRBV9 and TRBJ1-2; D may be TRBD1 (5 bases). The V gene's germline CDR1 is SGDLS and CDR2 YYNGEE. V was shortened by 0 bases and J by 6 bases, with 12 bases between the two germline ends. The CDR3 is 14 amino acids.

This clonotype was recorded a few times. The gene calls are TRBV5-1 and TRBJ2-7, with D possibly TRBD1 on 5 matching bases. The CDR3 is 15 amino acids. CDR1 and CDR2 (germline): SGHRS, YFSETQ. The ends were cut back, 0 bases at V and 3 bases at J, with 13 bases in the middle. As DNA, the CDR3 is TGCGCCAGCAGCTTGGGGGGCACGAGTTACTACGAGCAGTACTTC. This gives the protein CASSLGGTSYYEQYF.

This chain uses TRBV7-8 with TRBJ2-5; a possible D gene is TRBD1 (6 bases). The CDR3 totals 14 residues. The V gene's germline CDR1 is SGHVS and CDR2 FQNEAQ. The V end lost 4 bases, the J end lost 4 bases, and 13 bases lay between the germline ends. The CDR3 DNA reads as TGTGCCAGCAGCTCACGCCGGACAGTAGAGACCCAGTACTTC. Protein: CASSSRRTVETQYF.